The 31 T cell receptor beta chains below come from one sample, sequenced in a study of radiotherapy plus CTLA-4 blockade in lung cancer. Produced via immunoSEQ multiplex PCR; TCRdb's table is partial and in-frame only. The sample lists tens of thousands of clones; roughly three quarters were seen once. The specimen comprised peripheral blood, sampled from a patient treated with radiotherapy plus ipilimumab. These receptors were obtained from a human donor with non-small cell lung cancer whose response to radiotherapy plus ipilimumab could not be evaluated.

The chain uses TRBV29-1 and TRBJ2-3, with 7 bases fitting TRBD1. With 2 bases clipped from V and 8 bases from J, the junction kept 10 bases outside the gene matches. There are 14 residues in the CDR3. Per the germline V gene, CDR1 is SQVTM and CDR2 is ANQGSEA. The CDR3 sequence is CSVEKGQRVGTQYF. CDR3 coding DNA: TGCAGCGTTGAAAAGGGACAGAGAGTGGGTACGCAGTATTTT.

The chain carries TRBV2 and TRBJ2-3; 10 bases are a match to TRBD2. V trimming: 6 bases; J trimming: 3 bases; junction bases outside the gene matches: 6. The CDR3 loop spans 15 amino acids. Germline V gene sequence: CDR1 SNHLY, CDR2 FYNNEI. CDR3 nucleotide sequence: TGTGCCAGCAGATCTAGCGGGAGCGGGACAGATACGCAGTATTTT. As protein: CASRSSGSGTDTQYF.

Note on this clone: Distinct nucleotide sequences in the sample also encode this CDR3. The chain recombines TRBV5-6 with TRBJ2-5; the match to TRBD2 covers 7 bases. Per germline, CDR1 SGHDT and CDR2 YYEEEE. Trimming cost V 1 base and J 4 bases; bases outside gene matches: 4. The CDR3 is made up of 14 amino acids. In DNA, the CDR3 is TGTGCCAGCAGCTTGTGGACTAGTGGAGAGACCCAGTACTTC. Protein product: CASSLWTSGETQYF.

This clone has just one count. V is TRBV7-8 and J is TRBJ1-3; D may be TRBD1 (5 bases). The CDR3 sequence is 16 residues long. Germline CDR1 is SGHVS and CDR2 is FQNEAQ. Trimming pared 3 bases from V and 0 bases from J, leaving 12 bases between. In nucleotides, the CDR3 is TGTGCCAGCAGCTTTGACAGCACTTTCTCTGGAAACACCATATATTTT. It encodes CASSFDSTFSGNTIYF. Together with reference TRBV7-8 and TRBJ1-3, the CDR3 gives the full variable domain: GAGVSQSPRYKVAKRGQDVALRCDPISGHVSLFWYQQALGQGPEFLTYFQNEAQLDKSGLPSDRFFAERPEGSVSTLKIQRTQQEDSAVYLCASSFDSTFSGNTIYFGEGSWLTVV.

The V call is TRBV9, the J call TRBJ2-3; possible D gene TRBD1, 5 bases. The CDR3 contains 14 residues. Trimming took 3 bases from V and 0 from J, leaving 8 bases between them. Germline V gene sequence: CDR1 SGDLS, CDR2 YYNGEE. CDR3: CASSDRQSTDTQYF. The DNA of the CDR3 is TGTGCCAGCAGCGACCGACAGAGCACAGATACGCAGTATTTT.

The chain is built from TRBV7-2 and TRBJ2-7; 10 bases match TRBD2. With V trimmed by 2 bases and J by 3 bases, 1 base remained unmatched. This CDR3 spans 14 amino acids. In germline, CDR1 is SGHTA, CDR2 FQGNSA. The CDR3 here is CASSLRLAGYEQYF. The CDR3 DNA reads as TGTGCCAGCAGCTTACGACTAGCGGGCTACGAGCAGTACTTC.

This chain links TRBV2 with TRBJ2-2; 8 positions agree with TRBD2. V lost 6 bases and J lost 1; bases outside the gene matches: 4. CDR3 length: 15 residues. From germline, CDR1 is SNHLY and CDR2 FYNNEI. Written as DNA, the CDR3 is TGTGCCAGCAGCCCAACTAGCGGGAACACCGGGGAGCTGTTTTTT. It encodes CASSPTSGNTGELFF.

In this sample, this clone turned up a few times. The rearrangement links TRBV27 to TRBJ2-3, with 11 bases that match TRBD2. The germline V gene has CDR1 MNHEY and CDR2 SMNVEV (reference sequence). This CDR3 has 14 amino acids. Losses at the gene ends were 4 bases for V and 5 bases for J; bases not matched to a gene: 2. CDR3 sequence reads: CASSSGLAGDTQYF. CDR3 sequence (DNA): TGTGCCAGCAGTTCAGGACTAGCGGGAGATACGCAGTATTTT.

The chain is built from TRBV2 and TRBJ1-1; TRBD1 aligns across 7 bases. Germline loops: CDR1 SNHLY, CDR2 FYNNEI. V shed 7 bases and J 1 base; nucleotides not matched to a gene: 12. The CDR3 spans 16 residues. DNA for the CDR3: TGTGCCAGCACTAAATTCCCGGGACAGAGGAACACTGAAGCTTTCTTT. This sequence encodes CASTKFPGQRNTEAFF.

CDR3 nucleotide sequence: TGTGCCAGCTCACCCCGACTAGCCTACAATGAGCAGTTCTTC. Protein sequence: CASSPRLAYNEQFF. The chain recombines TRBV18 with TRBJ2-1; maybe TRBD2 (6 bases). Per the germline V gene, CDR1 is KGHSH and CDR2 is LQKENI. The CDR3 covers 14 residues. With 3 bases removed from V and 2 bases from J, the gap between germline ends came to 8 bases. Full variable domain (missing parts from reference TRBV18 and TRBJ2-1): NAGVMQNPRHLVRRRGQEARLRCSPMKGHSHVYWYRQLPEEGLKFMVYLQKENIIDESGMPKERFSAEFPKEGPSILRIQQVVRGDSAAYFCASSPRLAYNEQFFGPGTRLTVL.

CDR3 in amino acids: CASSYTGANVLTF. The DNA for the CDR3 is TGTGCCAGCAGCTATACTGGGGCCAACGTCCTGACTTTC. The gene calls are TRBV11-3 and TRBJ2-6; D is unresolved. The CDR3 loop spans 13 amino acids. Germline loops: CDR1 SGHNT, CDR2 YENEEA. Trimming shortened V by 4 bases and J by 2 bases, and 3 bases separated the two germline ends.

The chain joins TRBV5-4 to TRBJ1-3; 12 nucleotides agree with TRBD1. CDR3 length equals 18 residues. J was trimmed by 1 base and V by 0 bases; bases with no gene match: 5. Germline assignment: CDR1 SGHNT and CDR2 YYREEE (reference sequence). CDR3 in amino acids: CASSLVGTGGVSGNTIYF. The CDR3 bases are TGTGCCAGCAGCTTGGTCGGGACAGGGGGCGTTTCTGGAAACACCATATATTTT.

This clone was observed once. The CDR3 sequence is CASSNKYDGYEQYF. In DNA, the CDR3 is TGTGCCAGCAGTAACAAATACGATGGTTACGAGCAGTACTTC. The chain has TRBV2 and TRBJ2-7, with no clear D. Trimming shortened V by 5 bases and J by 4 bases, and 15 bases separated the two germline ends. Per the germline V gene, CDR1 is SNHLY and CDR2 is FYNNEI. The CDR3 has 14 residues.

The chain uses TRBV29-1 and TRBJ2-2; a possible D gene is TRBD1 (6 bases). V dropped 7 bases and J dropped 4 bases, with 19 bases sitting between them. The CDR3 sequence is 15 residues long. Germline CDR1 and CDR2: SQVTM and ANQGSEA. The CDR3 protein is CSARTPGQLTGELFF. CDR3 bases: TGCAGCGCCCGAACACCGGGACAACTCACCGGGGAGCTGTTTTTT.

This CDR3 reads CASSFQGYTDTQYF. The DNA of the CDR3 is TGTGCCAGCAGCTTCCAGGGATACACAGATACGCAGTATTTT. The chain is built from TRBV9 and TRBJ2-3; D might be TRBD1 (5 bases). Germline values: CDR1 SGDLS, CDR2 YYNGEE. This CDR3 contains 14 residues. The V gene lost 4 bases and the J gene lost 2 bases, with 11 bases spanning the gap.

This chain joins TRBV28 and TRBJ2-1; 8 bases fit TRBD2. Germline values: CDR1 MDHEN, CDR2 SYDVKM. CDR3 length: 15 amino acids. V lost 4 bases to trimming and J lost 8 bases; unmatched junction nucleotides: 10. CDR3 DNA sequence: TGTGCCAGCAGTTCACGGACTAGCCTTGACTATGAGCAGTTCTTC. Encoded protein: CASSSRTSLDYEQFF.

The chain uses TRBV28 and TRBJ2-7; D possibly corresponds to TRBD2 (6 bases). Germline V gene lookup returns CDR1 MDHEN and CDR2 SYDVKM. V lost 3 bases and J 7 bases, leaving 13 bases between the germline ends. The length of the CDR3 is 13 residues. The CDR3 DNA reads TGTGCCAGCAGTTTCCCCGGACTATGGGAGCAGTACTTC. Translation gives CASSFPGLWEQYF.

The chain joins TRBV6-6 to TRBJ1-1; D unclear. The germline V gene encodes CDR1 MNHNY and CDR2 SVGAGI (reference sequence). This CDR3 is 13 amino acids long. V lost 2 bases, J lost 1 base, and 5 bases lay in between. The CDR3 nucleotides read TGTGCCAGCAGTTACGAGGCGAACACTGAAGCTTTCTTT. Amino acid sequence: CASSYEANTEAFF.

The chain uses TRBV10-3 and TRBJ1-6; TRBD1 agrees at 11 bases. Trimming cost V 6 bases and J 7 bases; bases outside gene matches: 11. CDR3 length equals 17 residues. The V gene's germline CDR1 is ENHRY and CDR2 SYGVKD. The CDR3 bases are TGTGCCATCAGGGGACAGGGGGATATGGAAACAAATTCACCCCTCCACTTT. This encodes CAIRGQGDMETNSPLHF.

This clone was counted once. The DNA of the CDR3 is TGTGCCAGCAGCCCGTCTCAAGAGACCCAGTACTTC. Its translation: CASSPSQETQYF. This chain links TRBV4-2 with TRBJ2-5; unclear D gene. V dropped 4 bases and J dropped 2 bases, with 5 bases sitting between them. Germline V gives CDR1 LGHNA, CDR2 YNFKEQ. The CDR3 has 12 residues.

The chain couples TRBV11-1 to TRBJ1-1; possible D gene TRBD1, 6 bases. The germline CDR1 and CDR2 sequences are SGHAT and FQDESV (reference sequence). The CDR3 runs to 14 residues. The V gene lost 5 bases and the J gene lost 2 bases, with 12 bases spanning the gap. The CDR3: CASSRDRTNTEAFF. DNA of the CDR3: TGTGCCAGCAGCCGAGACAGGACCAACACTGAAGCTTTCTTT. Together with reference TRBV11-1 and TRBJ1-1, the CDR3 gives the full variable domain: EAEVAQSPRYKITEKSQAVAFWCDPISGHATLYWYRQILGQGPELLVQFQDESVVDDSQLPKDRFSAERLKGVDSTLKIQPAELGDSAMYLCASSRDRTNTEAFFGQGTRLTVV.

This chain uses TRBV11-2 with TRBJ1-5, with D unclear. This CDR3 is 15 amino acids long. V was shortened by 5 bases and J by 4 bases, with 15 bases between the two germline ends. Germline V gene data show CDR1 as SGHAT and CDR2 as FQNNGV. DNA for the CDR3: TGTGCCAGCAGCCAGCTGACCGGGAGAAATCAGCCCCAGCATTTT. Translated, it gives CASSQLTGRNQPQHF.

This clone showed up just once. The V gene is TRBV5-1, the J gene TRBJ1-1; D ambiguous. This CDR3 spans 13 amino acids. Per the germline V gene, CDR1 is SGHRS and CDR2 is YFSETQ. V was shortened by 5 bases and J by 1 base, with 9 bases between the two germline ends. As DNA, the CDR3 is TGCGCCAGCAGTCTCGACACGAACACTGAAGCTTTCTTT. It translates to CASSLDTNTEAFF.

This sequence joins TRBV5-4 and TRBJ2-3; 9 nucleotides match TRBD2. In germline, CDR1 is SGHNT, CDR2 YYREEE (reference sequence). CDR3 size: 17 residues. The J segment lost 0 bases and the V segment lost 4 bases, leaving 9 bases of the junction unmatched. CDR3 sequence (DNA): TGTGCCAGCAGCGCCGGCCGTAGCGGGAGAAGCACAGATACGCAGTATTTT. Its translation: CASSAGRSGRSTDTQYF. Based on the CDR3 plus reference TRBV5-4 and TRBJ2-3, the full variable domain is ETGVTQSPTHLIKTRGQQVTLRCSSQSGHNTVSWYQQALGQGPQFIFQYYREEENGRGNFPPRFSGLQFPNYSSELNVNALELDDSALYLCASSAGRSGRSTDTQYFGPGTRLTVL.

V gene TRBV2 combines with J gene TRBJ1-1; a weak D match, TRBD1 (6 bases). Germline CDR1 SNHLY, CDR2 FYNNEI. The CDR3 extends over 14 amino acids. V was clipped by 6 bases and J by 2 bases, with 13 bases between them. CDR3 coding DNA: TGTGCCAGCAGCAGGGGCACTAAAAACACTGAAGCTTTCTTT. It encodes CASSRGTKNTEAFF.

The gene calls are TRBV28 and TRBJ2-2; possible D gene TRBD1, 5 bases. The V gene lost 6 bases and the J gene lost 0 bases, with 11 bases spanning the gap. The CDR3 is made up of 15 amino acids. CDR1 is MDHEN, CDR2 SYDVKM, per germline. CDR3 DNA sequence: TGTGCCAGCAGCAGCAGGGTTACGAACACCGGGGAGCTGTTTTTT. Its translation is CASSSRVTNTGELFF.

The chain is built from TRBV5-1 and TRBJ1-2; TRBD1 matches 7 bases. CDR1 and CDR2 from the germline V gene are SGHRS and YFSETQ. CDR3 length: 15 residues. Germline trimming cut 1 base from V and 6 bases from J; bases unmatched to any gene: 9. CDR3 bases: TGCGCCAGCAGCTTGTCCATGACAGGGTCGGATGGCTACACCTTC. Encoded protein: CASSLSMTGSDGYTF.

This chain links TRBV6-5 with TRBJ2-5; 9 nucleotides align to TRBD1. The germline gives CDR1 MNHEY, CDR2 SVGAGI. The CDR3 sequence is 13 residues long. J lost 5 bases, V lost 5 bases, and 3 bases had no gene match. CDR3 bases: TGTGCCAGCAGTACAGGGGGCTGGGAGACCCAGTACTTC. Translating gives CASSTGGWETQYF.

The CDR3 DNA reads as TGTGCCAGCAGTGCGAGGTATTATGGCTACACCTTC. The encoded protein is CASSARYYGYTF. The V call is TRBV6-1, the J call TRBJ1-2; D remains ambiguous. Germline CDR1 and CDR2: MNHNS and SASEGT. The ends were cut back, 4 bases at V and 5 bases at J, with 8 bases in the middle. The CDR3 length is 12 residues.

V and J are TRBV28 and TRBJ1-2; 9 bases align to TRBD1. Germline loops: CDR1 MDHEN, CDR2 SYDVKM. The V gene end was trimmed by 0 bases and the J gene end by 0 bases; junction bases not matched to a gene: 5. The length of the CDR3 is 17 residues. The CDR3: CASSLWGQGSANYGYTF. The CDR3 DNA is TGTGCCAGCAGTTTATGGGGACAGGGCTCAGCTAACTATGGCTACACCTTC.

The gene calls are TRBV4-1 and TRBJ2-2; D possibly corresponds to TRBD1 (6 bases). The CDR3 is 19 amino acids. V gave up 0 bases and J gave up 5 bases, with 22 bases separating them. CDR1 and CDR2 (germline): MGHRA, YSYEKL. CDR3 sequence (DNA): TGCGCCAGCAGCCAAGATTGGGGGCGGTTCACAACGGGGACCGGGGAGCTGTTTTTT. It yields the protein CASSQDWGRFTTGTGELFF.